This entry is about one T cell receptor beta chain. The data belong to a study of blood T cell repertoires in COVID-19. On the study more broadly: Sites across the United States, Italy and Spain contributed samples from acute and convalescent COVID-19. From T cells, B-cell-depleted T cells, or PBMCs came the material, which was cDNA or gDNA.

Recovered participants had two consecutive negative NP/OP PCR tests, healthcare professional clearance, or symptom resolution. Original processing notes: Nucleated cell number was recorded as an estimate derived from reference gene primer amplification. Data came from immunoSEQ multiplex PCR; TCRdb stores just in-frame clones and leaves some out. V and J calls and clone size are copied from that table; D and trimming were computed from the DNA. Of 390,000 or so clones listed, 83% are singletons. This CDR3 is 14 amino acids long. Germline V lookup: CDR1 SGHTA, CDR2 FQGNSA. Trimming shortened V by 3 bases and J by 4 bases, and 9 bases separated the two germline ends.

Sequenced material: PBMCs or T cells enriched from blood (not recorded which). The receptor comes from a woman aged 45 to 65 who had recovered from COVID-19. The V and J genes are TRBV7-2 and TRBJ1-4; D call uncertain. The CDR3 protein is CASSFAGSNEKLFF. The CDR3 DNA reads TGTGCCAGCAGCTTCGCCGGGAGTAATGAAAAACTGTTTTTT.